This T cell receptor beta chain was recorded in a study of blood T cell repertoires in COVID-19. Study at large: There were acute and convalescent COVID-19 samples, and they came from the United States, Italy and Spain. T cells, B-cell-depleted T cells, or PBMCs provided the cDNA or gDNA that served as material.

Trimming removed 4 bases from V and 2 bases from J, with 15 bases in between. CDR3 length: 16 residues. CDR1 LNHDA and CDR2 SQIVND come from the germline V gene (reference sequence). In the original workflow: Reference gene primer amplification gave nucleated cell count estimates. Clones were read by immunoSEQ multiplex PCR, and TCRdb kept only the in-frame ones, dropping some. V and J calls and clone size are those listed in that table; D and trimming were worked out from the DNA. Of over 90,000 clones in the sample, 80% to 90% were seen once. The chain carries TRBV19 and TRBJ1-5; maybe TRBD1 (5 bases). This TCR came from a woman aged 60-70 years with acute or convalescent COVID-19. Source material: peripheral blood. CDR3 sequence: CASSTTVGTRNQPQHF. CDR3 in DNA: TGTGCCAGTAGTACGACAGTCGGTACACGCAATCAGCCCCAGCATTTT.